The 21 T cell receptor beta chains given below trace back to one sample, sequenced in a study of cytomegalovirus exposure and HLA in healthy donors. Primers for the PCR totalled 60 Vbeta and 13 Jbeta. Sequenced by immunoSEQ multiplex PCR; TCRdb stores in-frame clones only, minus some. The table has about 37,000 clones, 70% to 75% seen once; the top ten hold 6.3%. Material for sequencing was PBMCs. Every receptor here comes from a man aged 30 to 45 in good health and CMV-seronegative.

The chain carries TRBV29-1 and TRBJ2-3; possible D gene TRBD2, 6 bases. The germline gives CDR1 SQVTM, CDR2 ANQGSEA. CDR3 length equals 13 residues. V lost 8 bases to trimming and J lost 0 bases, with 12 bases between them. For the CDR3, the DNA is TGCAGCCACACCGGGACTAGCACAGATACGCAGTATTTT. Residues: CSHTGTSTDTQYF.

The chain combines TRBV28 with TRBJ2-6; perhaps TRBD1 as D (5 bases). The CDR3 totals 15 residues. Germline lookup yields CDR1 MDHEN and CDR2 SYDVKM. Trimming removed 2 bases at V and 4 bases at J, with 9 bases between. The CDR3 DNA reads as TGTGCCAGCAGTTTACAGGGTTCCGGGGCCAACGTCCTGACTTTC. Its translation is CASSLQGSGANVLTF.

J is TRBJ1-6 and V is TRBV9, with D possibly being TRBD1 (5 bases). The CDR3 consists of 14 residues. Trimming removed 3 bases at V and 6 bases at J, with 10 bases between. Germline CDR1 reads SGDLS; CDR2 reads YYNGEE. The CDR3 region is CASSGRTPNSPLHF. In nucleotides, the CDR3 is TGTGCCAGCAGCGGTCGGACACCTAATTCACCCCTCCACTTT.

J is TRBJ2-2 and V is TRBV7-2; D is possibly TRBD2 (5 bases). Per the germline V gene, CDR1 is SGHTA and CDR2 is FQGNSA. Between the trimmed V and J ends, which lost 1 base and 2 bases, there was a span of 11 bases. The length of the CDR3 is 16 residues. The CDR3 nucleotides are TGTGCCAGCAGCTTAGGAGGGCGCCTAAACACCGGGGAGCTGTTTTTT. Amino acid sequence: CASSLGGRLNTGELFF.

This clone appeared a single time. The CDR3 DNA is TGTGCCAGCAGTTTAGATGCAGGGGACTCCTACAATGAGCAGTTCTTC. Translation: CASSLDAGDSYNEQFF. V gene TRBV28 combines with J gene TRBJ2-1, with D possibly TRBD1 on 6 matching bases. CDR1 MDHEN and CDR2 SYDVKM come from the germline V gene. The CDR3 contains 16 residues. The V and J ends lost 2 bases and 0 bases respectively, with 11 bases between them.

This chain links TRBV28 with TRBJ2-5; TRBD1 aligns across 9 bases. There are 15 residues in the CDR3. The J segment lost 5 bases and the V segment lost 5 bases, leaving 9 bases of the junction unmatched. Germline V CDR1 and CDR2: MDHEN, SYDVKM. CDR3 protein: CASSTSDRGGETQYF. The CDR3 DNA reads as TGTGCCAGCAGTACCTCGGACAGGGGAGGCGAGACCCAGTACTTC.

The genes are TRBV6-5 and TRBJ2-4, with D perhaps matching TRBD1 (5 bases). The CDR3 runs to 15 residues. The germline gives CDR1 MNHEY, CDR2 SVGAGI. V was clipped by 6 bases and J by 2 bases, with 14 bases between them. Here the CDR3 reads CASRPATGPKNIQYF. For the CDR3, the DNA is TGTGCCAGCAGGCCGGCAACAGGTCCCAAAAACATTCAGTACTTC.

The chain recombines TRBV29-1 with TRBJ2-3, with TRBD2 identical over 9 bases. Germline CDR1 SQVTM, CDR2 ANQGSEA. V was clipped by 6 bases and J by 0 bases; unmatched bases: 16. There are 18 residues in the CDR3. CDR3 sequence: CSVQTTGSLAGSTDTQYF. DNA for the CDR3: TGCAGCGTCCAAACAACCGGATCTCTAGCGGGGAGCACAGATACGCAGTATTTT.

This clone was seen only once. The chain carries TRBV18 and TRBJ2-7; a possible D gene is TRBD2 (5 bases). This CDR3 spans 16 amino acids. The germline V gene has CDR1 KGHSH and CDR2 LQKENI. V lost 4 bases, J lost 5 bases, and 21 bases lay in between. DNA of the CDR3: TGTGCCAGCTCACTCCGGCCGGCAGGCGCCGGGGACGAGCAGTACTTC. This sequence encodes CASSLRPAGAGDEQYF. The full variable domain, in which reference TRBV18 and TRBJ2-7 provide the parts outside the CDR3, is NAGVMQNPRHLVRRRGQEARLRCSPMKGHSHVYWYRQLPEEGLKFMVYLQKENIIDESGMPKERFSAEFPKEGPSILRIQQVVRGDSAAYFCASSLRPAGAGDEQYFGPGTRLTVT.

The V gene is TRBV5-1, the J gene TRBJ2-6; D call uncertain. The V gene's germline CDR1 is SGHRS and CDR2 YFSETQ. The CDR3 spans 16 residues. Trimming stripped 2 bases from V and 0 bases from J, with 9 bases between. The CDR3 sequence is CASSFLPDSGANVLTF. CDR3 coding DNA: TGCGCCAGCAGCTTTCTCCCAGACTCTGGGGCCAACGTCCTGACTTTC.

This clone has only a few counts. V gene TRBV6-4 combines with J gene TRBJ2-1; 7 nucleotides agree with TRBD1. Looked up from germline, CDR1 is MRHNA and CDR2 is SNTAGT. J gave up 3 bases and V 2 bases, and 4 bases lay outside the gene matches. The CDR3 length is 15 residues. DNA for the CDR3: TGTGCCAGCAGTGACGGGACAGCCGACTACAATGAGCAGTTCTTC. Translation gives CASSDGTADYNEQFF.

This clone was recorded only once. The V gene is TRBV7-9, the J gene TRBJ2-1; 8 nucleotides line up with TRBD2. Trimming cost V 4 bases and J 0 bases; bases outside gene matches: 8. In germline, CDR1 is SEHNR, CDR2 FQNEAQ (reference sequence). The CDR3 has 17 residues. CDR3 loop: CASSSPLADSSYNEQFF. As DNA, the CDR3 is TGTGCCAGCAGCTCCCCACTAGCGGACAGCTCCTACAATGAGCAGTTCTTC.

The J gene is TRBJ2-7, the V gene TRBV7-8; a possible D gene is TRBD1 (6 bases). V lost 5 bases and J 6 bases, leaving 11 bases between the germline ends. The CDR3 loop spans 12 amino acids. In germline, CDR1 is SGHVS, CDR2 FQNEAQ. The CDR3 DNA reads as TGTGCCAGCAGCGTTACAGGGTTCGAGCAGTACTTC. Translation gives CASSVTGFEQYF.

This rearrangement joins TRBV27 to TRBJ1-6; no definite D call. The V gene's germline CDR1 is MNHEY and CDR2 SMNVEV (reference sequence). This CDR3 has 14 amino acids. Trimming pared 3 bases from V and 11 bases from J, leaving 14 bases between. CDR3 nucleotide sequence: TGTGCCAGCAGTTTTTCCAGGTTACTGCCACCCCTCCACTTT. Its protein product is CASSFSRLLPPLHF.

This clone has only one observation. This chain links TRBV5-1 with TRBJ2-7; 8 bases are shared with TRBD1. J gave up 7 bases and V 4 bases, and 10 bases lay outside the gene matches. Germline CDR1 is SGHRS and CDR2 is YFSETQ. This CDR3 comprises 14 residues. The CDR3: CASSPGQGTEEQYF. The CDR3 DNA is TGCGCCAGCAGCCCCGGACAGGGAACTGAGGAGCAGTACTTC.

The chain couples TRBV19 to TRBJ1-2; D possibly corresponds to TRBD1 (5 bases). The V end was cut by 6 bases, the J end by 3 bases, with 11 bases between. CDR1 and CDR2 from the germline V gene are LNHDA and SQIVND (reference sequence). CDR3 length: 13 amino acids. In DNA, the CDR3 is TGTGCCAGTAGACCCCGGGGGGACTATGGCTACACCTTC. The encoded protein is CASRPRGDYGYTF. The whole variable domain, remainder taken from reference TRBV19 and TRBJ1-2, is DGGITQSPKYLFRKEGQNVTLSCEQNLNHDAMYWYRQDPGQGLRLIYYSQIVNDFQKGDIAEGYSVSREKKESFPLTVTSAQKNPTAFYLCASRPRGDYGYTFGSGTRLTVV.

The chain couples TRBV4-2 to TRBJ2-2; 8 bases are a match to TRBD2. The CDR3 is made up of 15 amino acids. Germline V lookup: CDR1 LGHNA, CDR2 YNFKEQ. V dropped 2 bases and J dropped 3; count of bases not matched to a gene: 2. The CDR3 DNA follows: TGTGCCAGCAGCCAACCCGGGGGGGACACCGGGGAGCTGTTTTTT. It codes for CASSQPGGDTGELFF.

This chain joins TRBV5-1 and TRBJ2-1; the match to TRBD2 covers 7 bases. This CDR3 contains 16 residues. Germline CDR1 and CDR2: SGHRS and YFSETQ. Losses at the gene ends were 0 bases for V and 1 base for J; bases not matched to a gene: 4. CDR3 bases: TGCGCCAGCAGCTTGGTTACAGCGGGGTCCTACAATGAGCAGTTCTTC. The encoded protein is CASSLVTAGSYNEQFF.

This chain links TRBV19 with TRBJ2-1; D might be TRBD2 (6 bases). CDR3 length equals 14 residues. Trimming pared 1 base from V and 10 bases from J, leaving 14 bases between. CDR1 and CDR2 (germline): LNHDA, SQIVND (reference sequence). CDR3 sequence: CASSIVEGMGEQFF. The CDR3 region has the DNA TGTGCCAGTAGTATAGTGGAGGGGATGGGCGAGCAGTTCTTC. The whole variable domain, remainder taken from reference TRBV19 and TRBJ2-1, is DGGITQSPKYLFRKEGQNVTLSCEQNLNHDAMYWYRQDPGQGLRLIYYSQIVNDFQKGDIAEGYSVSREKKESFPLTVTSAQKNPTAFYLCASSIVEGMGEQFFGPGTRLTVL.

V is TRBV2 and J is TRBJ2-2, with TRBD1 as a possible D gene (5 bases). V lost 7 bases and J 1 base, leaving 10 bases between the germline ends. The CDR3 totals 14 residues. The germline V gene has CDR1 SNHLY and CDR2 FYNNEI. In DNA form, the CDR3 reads TGTGCCAGCAAGTATCAGGGGAACACCGGGGAGCTGTTTTTT. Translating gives CASKYQGNTGELFF.

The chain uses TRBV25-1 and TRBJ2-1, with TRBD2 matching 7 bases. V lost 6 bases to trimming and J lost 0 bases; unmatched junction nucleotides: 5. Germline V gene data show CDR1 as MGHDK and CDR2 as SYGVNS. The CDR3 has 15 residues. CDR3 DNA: TGTGCCAGCAGCAAAGCGGGGAGCTCCTACAATGAGCAGTTCTTC. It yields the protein CASSKAGSSYNEQFF.